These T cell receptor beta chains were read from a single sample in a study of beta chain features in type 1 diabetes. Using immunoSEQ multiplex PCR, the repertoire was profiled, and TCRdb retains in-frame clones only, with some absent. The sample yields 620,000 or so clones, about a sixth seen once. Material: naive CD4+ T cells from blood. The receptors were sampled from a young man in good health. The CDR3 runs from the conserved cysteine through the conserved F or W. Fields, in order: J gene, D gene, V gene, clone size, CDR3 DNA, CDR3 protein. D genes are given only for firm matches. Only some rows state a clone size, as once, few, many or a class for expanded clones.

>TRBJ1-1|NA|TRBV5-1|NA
TGCGCCAGCAGCTTGGCCGGGGCGAGGGAAGCTTTCTTT
CASSLAGAREAFF
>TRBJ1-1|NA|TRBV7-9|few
TGTGCCAGCAGCTTACAGGGGATCGAGACTGAAGCTTTCTTT
CASSLQGIETEAFF
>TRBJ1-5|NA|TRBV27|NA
TGTGCCAGCAGTCCCTCCGAAGGCGGACTGAGGCCCCAGCATTTT
CASSPSEGGLRPQHF
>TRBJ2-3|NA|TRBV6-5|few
TGTGCCAGCAGAAAGACAGGTAGCACAGATACGCAGTATTTT
CASRKTGSTDTQYF
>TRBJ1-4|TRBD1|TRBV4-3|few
TGCGCCAGCAGCCAAGGACAGGGATTCGGGGAAAAACTGTTTTTT
CASSQGQGFGEKLFF
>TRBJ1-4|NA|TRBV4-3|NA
TGCGCCAGCAGCCAAGATCGGGTTGGAGGGCTGTTTTTT
CASSQDRVGGLFF
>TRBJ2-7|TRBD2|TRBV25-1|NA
TGTGCCAGCAGTGAGGGCGGGAGGAACTACGAGCAGTACTTC
CASSEGGRNYEQYF
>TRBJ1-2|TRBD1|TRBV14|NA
TGTGCCAGCAGCTTCGGACAGGGCGTTTATAACTATGGCTACACCTTC
CASSFGQGVYNYGYTF
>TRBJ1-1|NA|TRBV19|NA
TGTGCCAGTAACAATCAAAGAGTAAACACTGAAGCTTTCTTT
CASNNQRVNTEAFF
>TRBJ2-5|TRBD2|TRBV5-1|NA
TGCGCCAGCGGGCGACTAGCGGGGATCCAGGAGACCCAGTACTTC
CASGRLAGIQETQYF
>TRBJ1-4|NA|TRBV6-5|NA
TGTGCCAGCAGCCGGACGCGGAATAATGAAAAACTGTTTTTT
CASSRTRNNEKLFF
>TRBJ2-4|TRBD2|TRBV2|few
TGTGCCAGCAGTGAAGTACGGACTAGCGGTAACATTCAGTACTTC
CASSEVRTSGNIQYF
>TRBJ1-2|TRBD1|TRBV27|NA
TGTGCCAGCAGTCCAACTCGAGGGGGCTATTATGGCTACACCTTC
CASSPTRGGYYGYTF
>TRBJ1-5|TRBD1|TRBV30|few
TGTGCCTGGACTACAGGGGCGGGTCAGCCCCAGCATTTT
CAWTTGAGQPQHF
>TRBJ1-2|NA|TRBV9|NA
TGTGCCAGCAGCGGGCAGGAGACCTATGGCTACACCTTC
CASSGQETYGYTF
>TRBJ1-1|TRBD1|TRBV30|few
TGTGCCTGGAGTCACGGGACAGCGAACACTGAAGCTTTCTTT
CAWSHGTANTEAFF
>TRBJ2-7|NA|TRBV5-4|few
TGTGCCAGCAGCTCGTCAGGGGTTTCCTACGAGCAGTACTTC
CASSSSGVSYEQYF
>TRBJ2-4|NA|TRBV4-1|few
TGCGCCAGCAGCCAATTAAGCGGGACAGTGGACGAAAACATTCAGTACTTC
CASSQLSGTVDENIQYF
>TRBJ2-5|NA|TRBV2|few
TGTGCCAGCAGTGAAGACAGGTCGGAGACCCAGTACTTC
CASSEDRSETQYF
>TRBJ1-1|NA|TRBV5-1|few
TGCGCCAGCAGCGGAGGGTGGGGCGCCGAAGCTTTCTTT
CASSGGWGAEAFF
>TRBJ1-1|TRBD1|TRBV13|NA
TGTGCCAGCAGCCTGAGAAGGACAGGGGGGCTTAGTCACACTGAAGCTTTCTTT
CASSLRRTGGLSHTEAFF
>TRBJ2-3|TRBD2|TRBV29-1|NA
TGCACCGCCAAAGGCGGGAGGTTCACAGATACGCAGTATTTT
CTAKGGRFTDTQYF
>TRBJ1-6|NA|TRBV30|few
TGTGCCTGGAGTGTCGATAGTCAGGGGCTGTACTTT
CAWSVDSQGLYF
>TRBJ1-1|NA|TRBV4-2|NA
TGTGCCAGCAGCCAAGTGGGGGGGGGCATCACTGAAGCTTTCTTT
CASSQVGGGITEAFF
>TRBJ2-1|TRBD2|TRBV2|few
TGTGCCAGCAGTTTTGGTTTAGCGGGAACCAATGAGCAGTTCTTC
CASSFGLAGTNEQFF
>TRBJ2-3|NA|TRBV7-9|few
TGTGCCAGCAGCTTAGTACAGGGCGGTACGCAGTATTTT
CASSLVQGGTQYF
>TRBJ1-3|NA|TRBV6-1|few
TGTGCCAGCAGTGAACCGAGCTCTGGAAACACCATATATTTT
CASSEPSSGNTIYF
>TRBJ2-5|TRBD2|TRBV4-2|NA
TGTGCCAGCAGCCCCTCTCGGACTAGCGGGGGAGAGACCCAGTACTTC
CASSPSRTSGGETQYF
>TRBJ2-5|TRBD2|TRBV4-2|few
TGTGCCAGCAGCCAAGATGGAACTAGCGGGAGGTTTTGGGGGACCCAGTACTTC
CASSQDGTSGRFWGTQYF
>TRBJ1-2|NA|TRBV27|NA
TGTGCCAGCAGTTCTCCGACAGGCTATGGCTACACCTTC
CASSSPTGYGYTF
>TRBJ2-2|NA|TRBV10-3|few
TGTGCCGGTGGACACAACAAGAACACCGGGGAGCTGTTTTTT
CAGGHNKNTGELFF
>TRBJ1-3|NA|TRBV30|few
TGTGCCTGGAGTGTATGGGGGAGCTCTGGAAACACCATATATTTT
CAWSVWGSSGNTIYF
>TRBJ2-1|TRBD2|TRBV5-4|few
TGTGCCAGCGCTAGCCCTAGCGGGTCCTACAATGAGCAGTTCTTC
CASASPSGSYNEQFF
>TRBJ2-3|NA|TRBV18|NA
TGTGCCAGCTCACCATCGGCTAGCGTGGGCACAGATACGCAGTATTTT
CASSPSASVGTDTQYF
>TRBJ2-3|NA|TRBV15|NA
TGTGCCACCAGCAGAGGGGTACAAGAAATCACAGATACGCAGTATTTT
CATSRGVQEITDTQYF
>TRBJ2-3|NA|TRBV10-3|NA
TGTGCCACTTCGCCTCAGGGGCAACGCGATACGCAGTATTTT
CATSPQGQRDTQYF
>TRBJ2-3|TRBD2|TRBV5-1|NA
TGCGCCAGCAACGGGGGGAGGACCACAGATACGCAGTATTTT
CASNGGRTTDTQYF
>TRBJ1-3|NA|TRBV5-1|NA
TGCGCCAGCAGCTTCGGCCCGACAGGAAACACCATATATTTT
CASSFGPTGNTIYF
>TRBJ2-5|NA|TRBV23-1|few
TGCGCCAGCAGTCAACGGGGTGGAGAGACCCAGTACTTC
CASSQRGGETQYF
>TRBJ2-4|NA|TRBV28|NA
TGTGCCAGCAGCGTACAGGGCCCCCAGTACTTC
CASSVQGPQYF
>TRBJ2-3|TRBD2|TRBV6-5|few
TGTGCCAGCAGTTACAGAGGGACTAGTGGGACAGATACGCAGTATTTT
CASSYRGTSGTDTQYF
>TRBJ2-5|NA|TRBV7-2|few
TGTGCCAGCAGCCCCGGGATACAAGAGACCCAGTACTTC
CASSPGIQETQYF
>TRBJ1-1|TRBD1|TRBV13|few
TGTGCCAGCAGCTTAGACACCATACAGGGGCCGAACACTGAAGCTTTCTTT
CASSLDTIQGPNTEAFF